The present entry profiles one T cell receptor (beta chain) with its context. Recovery meant two consecutive negative NP/OP PCR tests, professional clearance, or resolved symptoms. The data belong to a study of blood T cell repertoires in COVID-19. This CDR3 comprises 16 residues. Germline values: CDR1 SNHLY, CDR2 FYNNEI. J lost 5 bases, V lost 1 base, and 8 bases had no gene match. In the authors' methods: Scientists estimated how many nucleated cells there were by amplifying reference gene primers. Method: immunoSEQ multiplex PCR; TCRdb's copy keeps in-frame clones and lacks some. V, J and clone size derive from that table, while D and trimming were established from the DNA sequence. The profile shows 250,000 or so clones, 80% to 85% of them singletons.

The clonotype originates from a middle-aged man who had recovered from COVID-19. Input material: PBMCs or T cells enriched from blood (not recorded which). The V call is TRBV2, the J call TRBJ1-2; 9 bases match TRBD1. Here the CDR3 reads CASSEDFSGTGYGYTF. In DNA form, the CDR3 reads TGTGCCAGCAGTGAAGATTTCTCCGGGACAGGGTATGGCTACACCTTC.